Included here is one TCR beta chain sequence, with context. 13 Jbeta primers and 60 Vbeta primers were used for the PCR. The repertoire was sequenced with immunoSEQ multiplex PCR; TCRdb's copy has only in-frame clones and lacks some. The sample includes about 140,000 clones. This specimen comes from a study of cytomegalovirus exposure and HLA in healthy donors. The CDR3 length is 16 residues. Unmatched junction bases numbered 13, after V lost 6 bases and J lost 5 bases. Germline lookup yields CDR1 WNHNN and CDR2 SYGVQD (reference sequence). The V call is TRBV10-1, the J call TRBJ2-5; 9 nucleotides line up with TRBD2. The TCR was taken from a young woman in good health and CMV-seronegative. Sequenced sample: PBMCs. The CDR3 nucleotides read TGCGCCAGCAGGGTTAGCGGGAGTGGCCTCGGTGAGACCCAGTACTTC. Translation: CASRVSGSGLGETQYF.